The clone carrying this TCR beta chain was seen only a few times. Its specificity is not known. Expressed TCRB transcripts got sequenced, as all isolated RNA was reverse transcribed. The assay was immunoSEQ multiplex PCR, and TCRdb's table has in-frame clones only and misses some. The table lists 400,000 to 500,000 clones, approximately 15% of them singletons. The source of the sample is a study of beta chain features in type 1 diabetes. Across the study: In age, gender and cell yields, patients were similar to healthy donors.

In total, each donor contributed a single heparinised blood draw that averaged approximately 0.12 L. Study observations and caveats: In patients and controls equally, PCR might favor templates that are shorter. Across patients, naive, central memory and Treg TCRB repertoires exhibited apparently greater similarity than was observed across healthy donors.

The sample comprised naive CD4+ T cells from blood. The source is a man in his thirties or forties in good health.

The CDR3 is CASSQPGRGPYTIYF. DNA of the CDR3: TGTGCCAGCAGCCAGCCGGGACGGGGGCCGTACACCATATATTTT. This chain links TRBV14 with TRBJ1-3, with a tentative D call TRBD1 (6 bases). The CDR3 loop spans 15 amino acids. Germline V gene lookup returns CDR1 SGHDN and CDR2 FVKESK. V lost 3 bases, J lost 8 bases, and 17 bases lay in between.